Presented here are 2 T cell receptor beta chains from one specimen sequenced in a study of shared clonotypes between healthy human individuals. Using immunoSEQ multiplex PCR, the repertoire was profiled, and TCRdb retains in-frame clones only, with some absent. The repertoire holds 1.5 million to 2.5 million clones, with roughly 95% as singletons. Terminally differentiated effector memory CD45RA+ cells were left out of the naive CD8 fraction, which was CD45RO-negative and positively selected for CCR7. Material: naive CD8+ T cells sorted from blood. The receptors originated from a young man in good health.

Here the CDR3 reads CASSPGLEADTQYF. The CDR3 DNA follows: TGTGCCAGCAGCCCGGGACTAGAGGCAGATACGCAGTATTTT. The V gene is TRBV2, the J gene TRBJ2-3; 8 bases are shared with TRBD2. The trim removed 6 bases at V and 4 bases at J, leaving 6 bases unmatched. Germline loops: CDR1 SNHLY, CDR2 FYNNEI. This CDR3 is 14 amino acids long.

V is TRBV19 and J is TRBJ2-7; 7 bases line up with TRBD2. With 6 bases clipped from V and 0 bases from J, the junction kept 8 bases outside the gene matches. Germline V gene sequence: CDR1 LNHDA, CDR2 SQIVND (reference sequence). The CDR3 sequence is 15 residues long. CDR3 nucleotide sequence: TGTGCCAGTAGCCCATTAGCGGGTCCCTCCTACGAGCAGTACTTC. Protein sequence: CASSPLAGPSYEQYF.